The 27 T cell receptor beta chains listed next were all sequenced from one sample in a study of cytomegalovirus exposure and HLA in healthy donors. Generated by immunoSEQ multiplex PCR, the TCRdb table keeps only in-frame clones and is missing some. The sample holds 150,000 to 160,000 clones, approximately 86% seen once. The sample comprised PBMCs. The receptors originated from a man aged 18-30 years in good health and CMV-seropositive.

CDR3 loop: CASSPRPTGKTYNEQFF. CDR3 coding DNA: TGTGCCAGCAGCCCCCGACCGACAGGGAAGACCTACAATGAGCAGTTCTTC. The rearrangement joins TRBV9 to TRBJ2-1; 7 bases agree with TRBD1. With 4 bases clipped from V and 2 bases from J, the junction kept 12 bases outside the gene matches. CDR1 and CDR2 (germline): SGDLS, YYNGEE. The CDR3 contains 17 residues.

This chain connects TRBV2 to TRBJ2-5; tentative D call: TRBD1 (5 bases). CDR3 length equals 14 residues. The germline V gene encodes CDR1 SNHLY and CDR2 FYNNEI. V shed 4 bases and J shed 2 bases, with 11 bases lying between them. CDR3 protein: CASSGGSSQETQYF. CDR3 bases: TGTGCCAGCAGTGGGGGCAGCTCTCAAGAGACCCAGTACTTC.

The CDR3, as DNA: TGCGCCAGCAGCCGGGACAGGGGCCAGGACACCATATATTTT. Encoded protein: CASSRDRGQDTIYF. The V gene is TRBV5-1, the J gene TRBJ1-3; TRBD1 aligns across 10 bases. CDR3 length: 14 amino acids. The germline V gene encodes CDR1 SGHRS and CDR2 YFSETQ. J gave up 8 bases and V 4 bases, and 6 bases lay outside the gene matches.

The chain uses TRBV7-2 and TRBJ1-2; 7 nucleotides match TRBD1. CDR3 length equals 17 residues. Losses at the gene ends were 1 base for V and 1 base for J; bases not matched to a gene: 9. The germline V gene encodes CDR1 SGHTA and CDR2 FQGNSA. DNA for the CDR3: TGTGCCAGCAGCTTAGTCTTTACAGGGGACATTAACTATGGCTACACCTTC. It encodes CASSLVFTGDINYGYTF.

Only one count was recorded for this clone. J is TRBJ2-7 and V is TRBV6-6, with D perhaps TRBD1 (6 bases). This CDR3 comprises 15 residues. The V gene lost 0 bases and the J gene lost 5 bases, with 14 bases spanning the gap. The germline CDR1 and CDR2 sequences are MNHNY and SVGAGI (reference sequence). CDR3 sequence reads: CASSYSITGRDEQYF. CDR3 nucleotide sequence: TGTGCCAGCAGTTACTCTATAACAGGGCGGGACGAGCAGTACTTC.

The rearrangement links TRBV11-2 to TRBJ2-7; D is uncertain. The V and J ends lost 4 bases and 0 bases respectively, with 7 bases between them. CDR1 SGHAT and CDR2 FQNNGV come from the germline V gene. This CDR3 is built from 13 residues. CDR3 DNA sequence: TGTGCCAGCAGCTCACGTAGCTCCTACGAGCAGTACTTC. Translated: CASSSRSSYEQYF.

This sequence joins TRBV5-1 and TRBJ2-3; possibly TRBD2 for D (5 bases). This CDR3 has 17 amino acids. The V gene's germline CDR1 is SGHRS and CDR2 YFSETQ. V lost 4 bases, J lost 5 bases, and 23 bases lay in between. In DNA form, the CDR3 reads TGCGCCAGCAGCGCGCCATATGGCCAGGAGAGGGTAGATACGCAGTATTTT. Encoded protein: CASSAPYGQERVDTQYF.

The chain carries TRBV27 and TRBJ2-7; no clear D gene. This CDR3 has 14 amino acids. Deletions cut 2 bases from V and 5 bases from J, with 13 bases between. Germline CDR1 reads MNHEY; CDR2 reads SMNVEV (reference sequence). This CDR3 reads CASSLGVASDEQYF. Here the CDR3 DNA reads TGTGCCAGCAGTTTAGGAGTAGCCAGCGACGAGCAGTACTTC.

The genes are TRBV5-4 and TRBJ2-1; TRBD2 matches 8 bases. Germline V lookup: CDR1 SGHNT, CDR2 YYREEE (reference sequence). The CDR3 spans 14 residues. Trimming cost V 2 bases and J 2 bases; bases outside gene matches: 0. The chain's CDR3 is CASSLLAAYNEQFF. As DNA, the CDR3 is TGTGCCAGCAGCTTACTAGCGGCCTACAATGAGCAGTTCTTC.

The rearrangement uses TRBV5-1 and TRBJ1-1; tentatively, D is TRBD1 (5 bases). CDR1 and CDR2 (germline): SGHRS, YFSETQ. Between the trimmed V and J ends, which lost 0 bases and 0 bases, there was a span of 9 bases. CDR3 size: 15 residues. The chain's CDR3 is CASSLEAGMNTEAFF. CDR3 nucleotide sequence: TGCGCCAGCAGCTTGGAGGCAGGGATGAACACTGAAGCTTTCTTT. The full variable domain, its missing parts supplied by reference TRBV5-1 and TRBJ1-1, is KAGVTQTPRYLIKTRGQQVTLSCSPISGHRSVSWYQQTPGQGLQFLFEYFSETQRNKGNFPGRFSGRQFSNSRSEMNVSTLELGDSALYLCASSLEAGMNTEAFFGQGTRLTVV.

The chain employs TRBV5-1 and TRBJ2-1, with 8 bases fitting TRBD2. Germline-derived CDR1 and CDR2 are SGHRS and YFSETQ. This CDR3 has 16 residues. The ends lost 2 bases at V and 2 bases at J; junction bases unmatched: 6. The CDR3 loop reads CASSFFGGAAYNEQFF. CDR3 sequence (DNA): TGCGCCAGCAGCTTTTTCGGGGGGGCCGCCTACAATGAGCAGTTCTTC.

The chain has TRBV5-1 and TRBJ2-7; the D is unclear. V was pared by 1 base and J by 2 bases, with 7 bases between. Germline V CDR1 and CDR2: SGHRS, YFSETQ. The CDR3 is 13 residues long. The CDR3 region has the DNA TGCGCCAGCAGCTTGTCGCGTACCTACGAGCAGTACTTC. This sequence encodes CASSLSRTYEQYF.

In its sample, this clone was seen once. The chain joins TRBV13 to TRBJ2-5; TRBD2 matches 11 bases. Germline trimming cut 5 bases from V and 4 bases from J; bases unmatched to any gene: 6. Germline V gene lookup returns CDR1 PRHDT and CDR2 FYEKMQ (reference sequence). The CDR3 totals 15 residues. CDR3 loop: CASSPGTSGRETQYF. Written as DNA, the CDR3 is TGTGCCAGCAGCCCCGGGACTAGCGGTAGAGAGACCCAGTACTTC.

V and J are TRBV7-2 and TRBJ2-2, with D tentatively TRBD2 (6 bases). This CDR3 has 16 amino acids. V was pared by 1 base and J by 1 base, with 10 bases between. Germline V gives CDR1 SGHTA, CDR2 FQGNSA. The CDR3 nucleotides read TGTGCCAGCAGCTTAGGTGGCGGGGAGAACACCGGGGAGCTGTTTTTT. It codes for CASSLGGGENTGELFF.

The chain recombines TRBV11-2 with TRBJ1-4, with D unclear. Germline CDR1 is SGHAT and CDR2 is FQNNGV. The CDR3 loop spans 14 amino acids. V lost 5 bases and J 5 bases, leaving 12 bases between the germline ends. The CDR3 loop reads CASSQTSGNEKLFF. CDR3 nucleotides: TGTGCCAGCAGCCAGACTAGCGGCAATGAAAAACTGTTTTTT.

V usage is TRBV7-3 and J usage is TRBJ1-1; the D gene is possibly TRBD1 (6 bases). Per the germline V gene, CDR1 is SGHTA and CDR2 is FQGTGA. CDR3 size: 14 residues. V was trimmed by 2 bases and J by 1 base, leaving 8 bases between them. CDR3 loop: CASSLSGQNTEAFF. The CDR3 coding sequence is TGTGCCAGCAGCTTATCGGGACAGAACACTGAAGCTTTCTTT.

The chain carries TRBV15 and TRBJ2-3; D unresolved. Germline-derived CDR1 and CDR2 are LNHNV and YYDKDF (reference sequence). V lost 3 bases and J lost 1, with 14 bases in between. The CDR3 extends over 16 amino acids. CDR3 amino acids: CATSRAQAQRTDTQYF. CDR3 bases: TGTGCCACCAGCAGGGCCCAGGCGCAACGCACAGATACGCAGTATTTT.

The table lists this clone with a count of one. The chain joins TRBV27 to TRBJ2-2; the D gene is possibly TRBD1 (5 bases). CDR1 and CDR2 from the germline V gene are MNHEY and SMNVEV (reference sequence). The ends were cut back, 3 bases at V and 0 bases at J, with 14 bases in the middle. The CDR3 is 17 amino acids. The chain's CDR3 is CASSLSQGLANTGELFF. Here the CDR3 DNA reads TGTGCCAGCAGTTTGTCCCAGGGCCTTGCGAACACCGGGGAGCTGTTTTTT.

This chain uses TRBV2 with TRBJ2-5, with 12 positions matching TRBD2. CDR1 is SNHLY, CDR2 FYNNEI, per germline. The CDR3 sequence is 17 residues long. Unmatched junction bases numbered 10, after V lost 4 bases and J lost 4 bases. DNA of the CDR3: TGTGCCAGCAGTGGAACTTCTAGCGGGGGGGCCGTAGAGACCCAGTACTTC. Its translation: CASSGTSSGGAVETQYF.

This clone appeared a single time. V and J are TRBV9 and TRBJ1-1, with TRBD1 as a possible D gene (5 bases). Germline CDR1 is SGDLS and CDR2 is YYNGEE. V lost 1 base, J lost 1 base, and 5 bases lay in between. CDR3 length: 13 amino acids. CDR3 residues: CASSVRGNTEAFF. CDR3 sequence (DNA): TGTGCCAGCAGCGTAAGGGGGAACACTGAAGCTTTCTTT.

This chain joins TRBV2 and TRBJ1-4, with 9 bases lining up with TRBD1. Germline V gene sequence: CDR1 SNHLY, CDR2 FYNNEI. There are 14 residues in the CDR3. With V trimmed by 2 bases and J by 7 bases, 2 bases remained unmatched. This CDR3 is CASSENRGREKLFF. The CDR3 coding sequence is TGTGCCAGCAGTGAAAACAGGGGGCGTGAAAAACTGTTTTTT.

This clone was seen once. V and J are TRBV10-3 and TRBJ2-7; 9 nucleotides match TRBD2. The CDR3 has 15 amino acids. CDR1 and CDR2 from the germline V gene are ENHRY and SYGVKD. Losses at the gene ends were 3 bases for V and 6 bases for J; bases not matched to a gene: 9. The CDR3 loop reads CAISDIGLAGSEQYF. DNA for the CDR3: TGTGCCATCAGTGACATCGGGCTAGCGGGGAGCGAGCAGTACTTC.

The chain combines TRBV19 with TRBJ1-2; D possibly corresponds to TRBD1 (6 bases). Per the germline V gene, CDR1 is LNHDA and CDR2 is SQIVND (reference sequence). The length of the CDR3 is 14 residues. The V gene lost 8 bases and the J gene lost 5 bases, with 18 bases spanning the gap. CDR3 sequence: CASSPAGTPYGYTF. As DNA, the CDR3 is TGTGCCAGTTCCCCTGCCGGGACACCTTATGGCTACACCTTC.

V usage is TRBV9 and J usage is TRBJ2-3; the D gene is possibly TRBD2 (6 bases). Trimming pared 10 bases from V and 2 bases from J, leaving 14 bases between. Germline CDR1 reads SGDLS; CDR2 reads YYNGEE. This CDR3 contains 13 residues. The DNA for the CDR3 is TGTGCCTCGGCCTGGGACTCCACAGATACGCAGTATTTT. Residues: CASAWDSTDTQYF.

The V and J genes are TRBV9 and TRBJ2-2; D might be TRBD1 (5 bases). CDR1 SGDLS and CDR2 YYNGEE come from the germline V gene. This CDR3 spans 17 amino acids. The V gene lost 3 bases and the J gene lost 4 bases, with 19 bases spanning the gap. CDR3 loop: CASSAHGQDQITGELFF. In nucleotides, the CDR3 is TGTGCCAGCAGCGCACATGGACAAGACCAGATCACCGGGGAGCTGTTTTTT.

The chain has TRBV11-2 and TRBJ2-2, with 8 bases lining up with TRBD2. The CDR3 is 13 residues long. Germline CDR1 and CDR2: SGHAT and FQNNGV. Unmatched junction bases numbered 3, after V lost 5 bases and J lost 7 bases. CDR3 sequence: CASSPAGVGELFF. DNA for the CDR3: TGTGCCAGCAGCCCAGCGGGAGTCGGGGAGCTGTTTTTT.

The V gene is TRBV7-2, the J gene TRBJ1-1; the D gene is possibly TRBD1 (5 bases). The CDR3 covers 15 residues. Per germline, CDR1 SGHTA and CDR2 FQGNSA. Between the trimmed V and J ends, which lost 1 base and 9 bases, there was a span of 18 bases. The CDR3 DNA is TGTGCCAGCAGCTTAGGTTTTGGTGAGGGACTTCAAGCTTTCTTT. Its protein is CASSLGFGEGLQAFF.